This T cell receptor beta chain was observed in a study of neurological immune-mediated disorders. Overall study results and limits: Across subjects, expanded clones had no CDR3 amino acid sequences in common, pointing to private repertoires in all groups.

This CDR3 is built from 13 residues. Germline V gene data show CDR1 as DFQATT and CDR2 as SNEGSKA (reference sequence). V was clipped by 6 bases and J by 3 bases; unmatched bases: 5. The cDNA came from 5'RACE with 10-nucleotide random UMIs. TCRdb ran MiXCR on the 5' RACE reads and lists one entry per CDR3 protein. Here the sample spans about 76,000 distinct CDR3 sequences, roughly a sixth being singletons. There are many counts of this clonotype. Its antigen is unidentified. Specimen: PBMCs. The chain couples TRBV20-1 to TRBJ2-3; 8 bases are a match to TRBD1. The receptor was derived from a woman in her thirties or forties in good health. CDR3 sequence (DNA): TGCAGTGCATCAGGGGGCGGAACAGATACGCAGTATTTT. Residues: CSASGGGTDTQYF.